A single TCR beta chain is shown here with its context. Its antigen is currently not known. Germline and junction disagree at one end, which may indicate a read error. The entry originates in a study of blood T cells in healthy people across ages (dated by TCRdb to the mid-2010s). For the study in its entirety: In model experiments, template switching captured about one uniquely barcoded TCR beta cDNA molecule for every two T cells. The study measured age-related changes in TCR beta repertoire diversity using deep sequencing normalized with unique cDNA molecular identifiers. Four age groups were formed from the donors: young (average roughly 16 years), middle-aged (less than 40), aged (roughly 58) and long-lived (approximately 80). To avoid experimental bias, donors of different ages were randomly spread across the sequencing lanes. For two donors (one aged 18 to 29 and one aged 80 or older), the study analyzed two additional independent replicas of 1 million unique cDNA reads from the same blood draw. Study-wide conclusions, independent of this receptor: The percentage of naive T cells measured by flow cytometry correlated strongly with observed TCR beta diversity. Since profiling was done on bulk unsorted PBMCs, naive and antigen-experienced compartments could not be conclusively compared. As age increased, observed TCR beta diversity per million T cells dropped in a roughly linear way, and a significant reduction was already evident by age roughly 40. Estimates of total diversity from one million sequenced T cells were regarded as lower bounds and underestimates. Because donor CMV infection status was unknown, age-related changes in expanded clonotypes were potentially confounded. The long-lived group showed more naive CD4+ T cells, fewer expanded clones and increased TCR diversity than the aged group, suggesting age selection.

Donors were 40 or so systemically healthy Caucasian individuals from Russia aged roughly 6 to 90 years. Ten milliliters of peripheral blood were drawn from each donor into EDTA-treated Vacutainer tubes. Ficoll-Paque density-gradient centrifugation was used to isolate PBMCs, with at least 6.5 million obtained per sample. Total RNA, at least 6 micrograms per sample, was extracted from PBMCs with Trizol reagent. The percentages of naive CD45RAhigh/CD27high T cells were determined by flow cytometry on a PBMC aliquot from every donor. Library creation used 5' RACE. Sequencing used an Illumina HiSeq 2500. A second PCR of 7 to 11 cycles was performed with a sample-barcoded 5' primer and a J-beta primer mix. A unique molecular identifier was introduced onto each TCR beta cDNA molecule by a template-switch 5' adaptor carrying 12 random nucleotides. Each sample yielded at least 3 million CDR3-containing paired-end reads. First-strand cDNA synthesis was performed from all RNA using the Mint cDNA synthesis kit, with priming by a TRBC-specific oligonucleotide. Following uracil-DNA glycosylase treatment, a first 18-cycle PCR with universal primers M1SS and BC2_uni_R was performed on all cDNA. The original pipeline was this. For normalization, 1 million high-quality reads, each with a distinct molecular identifier, were randomly selected from each sample. Reads sharing molecular identifiers were discarded rather than binned into consensus sequences. MiTCR, set to a Q25 quality threshold and the strictest error-elimination algorithm, was used for CDR3 identification, clonotype clustering and error correction. A nonparametric unseen species model with Euler transformation was used to estimate a lower bound on total TCR beta diversity. In TCRdb, the public reads were trimmed at Q25 with fastp and aligned with MiXCR, with productive beta chains retained. Each entry merges the rows of one CDR3 protein and shows their most common DNA and genes. The V and J calls were determined by TCRdb, not by the authors. For this sample the table gives 800,000 or so distinct CDR3 sequences, of which 35% to 60% were detected only once. The ten top clones hold less than 20% of the sample.

In the germline V gene, CDR1 corresponds to LGHNA and CDR2 to YSLEER. Counted from cysteine to phenylalanine, this CDR3 has 15 amino acids. The only DNA kept is the CDR3, 45 bases in frame from the first base. The sequencing input was blood. The source is an elderly man in good health. In this chain, TRBV4-3 is recombined with TRBJ2-1; 8 junctional bases match TRBD2. The CDR3 protein: CASSPGTSAYNGQFF. The sequenced DNA is TGCGCCAGCAGCCCAGGGACTAGTGCATACAATGGGCAGTTCTTC.